Sequencing of this T cell receptor beta chain was carried out in a study of T cells in Graves' hyperthyroidism and ophthalmopathy. It was RNA transcripts that yielded the amplified TCR beta CDR3 regions. The TCR CDR3 first-round RT-PCR relied on the HTBI primer set. TCRdb recomputed calls from the multiplex PCR reads with MiXCR, one row per CDR3 protein. The table shows 450,000 to 600,000 distinct CDR3 sequences, with around 13% occurring only once. This clonotype was counted many times. Patients aged 18 to 65 had newly diagnosed hyperthyroidism that had lasted under 2 months. A patient was excluded if there was uncontrolled infection, other autoimmune disease, pregnancy or lactation. CDR1 and CDR2 (germline): SGHRS, YFSETQ. The length of the CDR3 is 16 residues. V lost 0 bases, J lost 2 bases, and 4 bases stayed unmatched.

Source material: blood. The sequence was obtained from a middle-aged woman with Graves' hyperthyroidism. This chain uses TRBV5-1 with TRBJ2-3, with 9 bases identical to TRBD1. CDR3 loop: CASSLVGTGSTDTQYF. The CDR3, as DNA: TGCGCCAGCAGCTTGGTAGGGACAGGGTCCACAGATACGCAGTATTTT.